The clone carrying this T cell receptor (beta chain) was recorded once. The sample originates from a study of blood T cell repertoires in COVID-19. In the authors' methods: Estimated nucleated cell counts came from reference gene primer amplification. Using immunoSEQ multiplex PCR, the repertoire was profiled, and TCRdb retains in-frame clones only, with some absent. That table furnishes V, J and clone size, whereas the DNA furnished D and trimming. This table has hundreds of thousands of clones, roughly 90% appearing once. Assignment of participants to cohorts was predicated upon participant-reported clinical history. Material: PBMCs or T cells enriched from blood (not recorded which). The sequence was obtained from a man in his sixties who had recovered from COVID-19.

The CDR3 bases are TGCGCCAGCAGCTCCTCAGGGGTTGAAGAAAAACTGTTTTTT. Encoded protein: CASSSSGVEEKLFF. This rearrangement joins TRBV5-1 to TRBJ1-4, with D perhaps TRBD1 (6 bases). The CDR3 runs to 14 residues. V lost 3 bases and J 8 bases, leaving 14 bases between the germline ends. The germline gives CDR1 SGHRS, CDR2 YFSETQ.